This T cell receptor (beta chain) was retrieved from a study of human versus mouse CDR3 diversity and MHC coevolution. Findings and caveats of the study: Humans had the largest estimated TCR beta repertoire, 1.5 million to 2 million clonotypes. Compared with mice, human CDR3s carried more deletions and insertions on average.

In germline, CDR1 is SEHNR, CDR2 FQNEAQ (reference sequence). The CDR3 runs to 16 residues. V shed 3 bases and J 0 bases; nucleotides not matched to a gene: 6. In the case of this clone: What it binds is not known.

Generated by immunoSEQ multiplex PCR, the TCRdb table keeps only in-frame clones and is missing some. The sample holds about 73,000 clones, under 95% seen once. Material: naive CD4+ T cells from blood. Noted subset: CD45RO-negative CD62L-positive naive CD4 T cells. The chain joins TRBV7-9 to TRBJ1-2, with 8 bases aligning to TRBD1. The TCR sequence derives from a person aged 25-75 years in good health. CDR3 sequence (DNA): TGTGCCAGCAGCTTGGGAATGGGACAGGCTAACTATGGCTACACCTTC. It yields the protein CASSLGMGQANYGYTF.